The TCR beta chain under discussion was sequenced for a study of T cells after yellow fever vaccination. TCRdb itself ran the 5' RACE reads through MiXCR, one entry per CDR3 protein. The repertoire holds more than 120,000 distinct CDR3 sequences, with 7.7% as singletons. Whole-study results and caveats: Post-booster samples contained most primary-vaccination clones (approximately 96% CD4, around 89% CD8).

This clonotype was picked up one time. What it binds is unknown. This may come from a read error, since a much larger clone is one base off. The V gene lost 4 bases and the J gene lost 2 bases, with 17 bases spanning the gap. Germline values: CDR1 SGHRS, CDR2 YFSETQ. This CDR3 has 16 amino acids. This sequence joins TRBV5-1 and TRBJ2-3; either TRBD1 or TRBD2 may fit D (5 bases each). The sequencing here drew on CD4+ T cells sorted from PBMCs, taken 5 days after the yellow fever booster vaccination. The TCR sequence derives from a man aged 25-45 years who received the YFV17D yellow fever vaccine. In DNA, the CDR3 is TGCGCCAGCAGCGTCGGGGCGGCAGGTTTCACAGATACGCAGTATTTT. As protein: CASSVGAAGFTDTQYF.